These T cell receptor beta chains were read from a single sample in a study of T cells in severe cutaneous drug reactions. TCRdb re-called the multiplex PCR reads; every CDR3 protein appears as one record, without DNA. The repertoire shows tens of thousands of distinct CDR3 sequences; the top ten hold 7.5%. The sample comprised PBMCs. The receptors shown here come from a human donor with toxic epidermal necrolysis, a severe cutaneous drug reaction. The CDR3 runs from the conserved cysteine through the conserved F or W. Each record gives: J gene, V gene, clone size, CDR3 protein. Not all rows give a size; the values are once, few, many and, for expanded clones, a class.

TRBJ1-4,TRBV19,-,CASSPRRKGHEKLFF
TRBJ2-1,TRBV20-1,-,CSAREFQGASGRAGEQFF
TRBJ2-1,TRBV20-1,-,CSARDYYNEQFF
TRBJ1-6,TRBV6-5,-,CASRDNHSPLHF
TRBJ2-3,TRBV29-1,-,CSVPSGVGDTQYF
TRBJ2-7,TRBV20-1,-,CSARGPGQSYEQYF
TRBJ2-2,TRBV19,-,CASSIGGTGATGELFF
TRBJ2-3,TRBV18,medium-sized,CASSPLQRDTDTQYF
TRBJ2-5,TRBV2,medium-sized,CASSEALHPYF
TRBJ1-5,TRBV27,-,CASSPDITGDRQPQHF
TRBJ2-4,TRBV9,medium-sized,CASSAGTSGNQYF
TRBJ2-7,TRBV2,medium-sized,CASRVRPPYEQYF
TRBJ2-1,TRBV6-5,medium-sized,CASNRGNEQFF
TRBJ2-1,TRBV28,-,CASSLDTFYNEQFF
TRBJ2-5,TRBV10-3,-,CAISVGLAGEGETQYF
TRBJ1-1,TRBV6-4,-,CASRSAENTEAFF
TRBJ2-7,TRBV4-1,-,CASSQDSRGRYEQYF
TRBJ2-3,TRBV27,-,CASSEYRGQSTDTQYF
TRBJ2-2,TRBV7-9,-,CASSLDGALNTGELFF
TRBJ2-3,TRBV25-1,-,CASSEFSSDTQYF
TRBJ2-3,TRBV28,-,CATLAGGTDTQYF
TRBJ2-5,TRBV4-1,-,CASSPQTYSSVWETQYF
TRBJ2-1,TRBV28,-,CASSFAEPYNEQFF
TRBJ1-6,TRBV7-9,-,CASSLRDPKYRNSPLHF
TRBJ2-1,TRBV12-5,-,CASGFVGEQFF
TRBJ2-1,TRBV6-9,-,CASSCGAPGFYNEQFF
TRBJ2-1,TRBV7-6,-,CASSYSLGLASVEQFF
TRBJ2-5,TRBV6-2/TRBV6-3,-,CASRRLAGPRTTQETQYF
TRBJ1-1,TRBV25-1,-,CASSALGTGVNTEAFF
TRBJ1-1,TRBV20-1,-,CSARGDGHPMNTEAFF
TRBJ1-1,TRBV25-1,-,CASTKGPGTEAFF
TRBJ1-3,TRBV20-1,-,CSASNPQGSNTIYF
TRBJ2-5,TRBV4-1,-,CASSQYHGGTSDQETQYF
TRBJ2-5,TRBV20-1,-,CSARRREAGRETQYF
TRBJ2-2,TRBV19,-,CANRSGGSGSRQGTGELFF
TRBJ2-1,TRBV27,-,CASSYQGTSGRNEQFF
TRBJ2-1,TRBV6-1,medium-sized,CASSSGSVKFF
TRBJ2-1,TRBV10-2,-,CASSESGGSEQFF
TRBJ2-7,TRBV5-1,-,CASSSGTSGRTYEQYF
TRBJ2-3,TRBV28,-,CASSRSRTRSTDTQYF
TRBJ2-2,TRBV19,medium-sized,CASRVDANTGELFF
TRBJ2-1,TRBV7-3,-,CASSFGQYNEQFF
TRBJ2-7,TRBV30,medium-sized,CAWSPGGEYEQYF
TRBJ1-1,TRBV29-1,-,CSAPRGDREAFF
TRBJ2-7,TRBV7-9,-,CASSSPGQNYEQYF
TRBJ2-5,TRBV28,-,CASSQGTSAQETQYF
TRBJ2-7,TRBV7-2,-,CASSLASGKSYEQYF
TRBJ2-3,TRBV6-6,-,CASSYSKGDTQYF
TRBJ1-1,TRBV20-1,-,CSARDTDYDTEAFF
TRBJ2-6,TRBV29-1,-,CSVAGMTGANVLTF